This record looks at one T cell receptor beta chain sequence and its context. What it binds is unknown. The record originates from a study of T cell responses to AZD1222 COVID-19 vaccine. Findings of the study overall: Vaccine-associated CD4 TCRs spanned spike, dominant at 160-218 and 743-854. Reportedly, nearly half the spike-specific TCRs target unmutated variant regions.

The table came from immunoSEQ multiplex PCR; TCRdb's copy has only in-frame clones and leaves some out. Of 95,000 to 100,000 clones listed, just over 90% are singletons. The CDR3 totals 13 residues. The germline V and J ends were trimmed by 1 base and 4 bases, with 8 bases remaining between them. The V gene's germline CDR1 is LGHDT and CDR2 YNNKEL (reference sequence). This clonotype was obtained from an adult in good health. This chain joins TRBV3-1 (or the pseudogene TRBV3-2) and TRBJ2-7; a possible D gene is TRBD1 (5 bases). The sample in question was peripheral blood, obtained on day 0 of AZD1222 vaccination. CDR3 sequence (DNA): TGTGCCAGCAGCCAAGTCCAGGGATACGAGCAGTACTTC. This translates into CASSQVQGYEQYF.